These 22 T cell receptor beta chains share one sample of origin, sequenced in a study of T cells in women clearing cervical HPV infection. TCRdb keeps only in-frame clones here, not all; method: immunoSEQ multiplex PCR. This sample's table has 9,200 or so clones. Sequencing input: blood buffy coat. All receptors come from a woman between 18 and 69 years old with a cervical HPV16 infection that either progressed to CIN3+ or cleared (not recorded which).

About this clone: The read gets to within 3 residues of the CDR3 end, and the germline J gene fills in the rest. The rearrangement links TRBV6-1 to TRBJ1-1; tentatively, D is TRBD1 (5 bases). V was pared by 3 bases and J by 1 base, with 12 bases between. CDR1 is MNHNS and CDR2 is SASEGT in the germline V gene. This CDR3 has 15 residues. The CDR3 bases that were read are TGTGCCAGCAGTGACCCCAGGGAGGGGAACACTGAA. Translated, it gives CASSDPREGNTE. The whole CDR3 is CASSDPREGNTEAFF.

The CDR3 is CASGLASLYDYTF. Partial CDR3 DNA: TGTGCCAGCGGATTAGCTAGCCTCTACGAC. The V gene is TRBV6-2 or TRBV6-3, the J gene TRBJ1-2; D is undetermined. The CDR3 end is not reached by the read, which stops 3 residues before it; the germline J gene fills it in. Looked up from germline, CDR1 is MNHEY and CDR2 is SVGEGT. This CDR3 spans 13 amino acids.

In the case of this clone: The CDR3 goes on 3 residues after the read ends, and that part is filled in from the germline J gene. The chain is built from TRBV5-6 and TRBJ1-3, with D possibly matching TRBD1 (5 bases). V was cut by 0 bases and J by 2 bases, with 6 bases left in between. The CDR3 contains 14 residues. The V gene's germline CDR1 is SGHDT and CDR2 YYEEEE. Partial CDR3 DNA: TGTGCCAGCAGCTTGGGGGGCGCTGGAAACACC. Translating gives CASSLGGAGNT. The entire CDR3 is CASSLGGAGNTIYF. Based on the CDR3 plus reference TRBV5-6 and TRBJ1-3, the full variable domain is DAGVTQSPTHLIKTRGQQVTLRCSPKSGHDTVSWYQQALGQGPQFIFQYYEEEERQRGNFPDRFSGHQFPNYSSELNVNALLLGDSALYLCASSLGGAGNTIYFGEGSWLTVV.

Concerning this clone itself: Sequencing ends 3 residues short of the CDR3 end; the germline J gene provides the rest. V and J are TRBV28 and TRBJ1-1, with TRBD1 matching over 7 bases. V lost 7 bases and J lost 1; bases outside the gene matches: 3. CDR1 is MDHEN, CDR2 SYDVKM, per germline. This CDR3 comprises 13 residues. This CDR3 reads CASIGTANTEAFF. CDR3 DNA, as far as it was read: TGTGCCAGCATTGGGACAGCGAACACTGAA.

Worth noting for this clone: The CDR3 goes on 3 residues after the read ends, and that part is filled in from the germline J gene. V usage is TRBV23-1 and J usage is TRBJ2-4, with TRBD2 matching over 7 bases. TRBV23-1 is annotated as an ORF whose role is uncertain. The CDR3 is made up of 14 amino acids. The CDR3 reads CATLNNPRDYGQYF. Incomplete CDR3 DNA: TGCGCCACTCTAAACAATCCGAGGGACTATGGT.

Turning to this clone: Read coverage stops 3 residues before the CDR3 terminus; the germline J gene supplies the remainder. V is TRBV19 and J is TRBJ2-2, with 7 bases lining up with TRBD1. This CDR3 has 15 residues. Per the germline V gene, CDR1 is LNHDA and CDR2 is SQIVND (reference sequence). This chain's CDR3 is CASSSRQGNNSPLFF. The sequenced part of the CDR3 DNA is TGTGCCAGTAGTTCGCGACAGGGTAATAATTCACCG.

In regard to this clone: The CDR3 is cut off 3 residues early in the read; its end comes from the germline J gene. V and J are TRBV5-1 and TRBJ1-4; D ambiguous. Trimming pared 7 bases from V and 6 bases from J, leaving 13 bases between. Germline lookup yields CDR1 SGHRS and CDR2 YFSETQ. CDR3 length equals 13 residues. The CDR3 here is CASAAGLDEKLFF. Partial CDR3 DNA: TGCGCCAGCGCCGCGGGGTTGGATGAAAAA.

The CDR3 reads CASSLGGGQETQYF. Incomplete CDR3 DNA: TGTGCCAGCAGCTTAGGAGGGGGCCAAGAGACC. The rearrangement uses TRBV7-2 and TRBJ2-5; TRBD1 might be the D (6 bases). The CDR3 extends 3 residues past the end of the read, so its final part is completed from the germline J gene. CDR1 is SGHTA, CDR2 FQGNSA, per germline. V dropped 1 base and J dropped 1 base, with 7 bases sitting between them. The CDR3 is 14 amino acids.

Turning to this clone: An end of the junction differs from the germline gene, which may be a read error. The CDR3 goes on 3 residues after the read ends, and that part is filled in from the germline J gene. This specimen includes other DNA sequences encoding the same CDR3. V gene TRBV20-1 combines with J gene TRBJ1-3; possible D gene TRBD1, 5 bases. The CDR3 runs 14 residues. Germline assignment: CDR1 DFQATT and CDR2 SNEGSKA (reference sequence). The sequenced part of the CDR3 DNA is TGCAGTGCTAGATCCAGGGAAGGTGGAAACACG. Translated: CSARSREGGNT. The whole CDR3 sequence reads CSARSREGGNTIYF.

Comment on this clone: The CDR3 end lies 3 residues beyond the end of the read and is filled in from the germline J gene. This chain links TRBV6-4 with TRBJ2-3, with 7 bases identical to TRBD2. V shed 0 bases and J 5 bases; nucleotides not matched to a gene: 5. CDR1 MRHNA and CDR2 SNTAGT come from the germline V gene. The CDR3 runs to 15 residues. Incomplete CDR3 DNA: TGTGCCAGCAGTGACTCGCCCGGGGGGAGAGATACG. Amino acids: CASSDSPGGRDT. The whole CDR3 is CASSDSPGGRDTQYF.

Worth noting for this clone: The CDR3 end is not reached by the read, which stops 3 residues before it; the germline J gene fills it in. The V and J genes are TRBV10-3 and TRBJ1-1; D uncertain. Trimming cost V 3 bases and J 4 bases, with 6 bases left between them. This CDR3 has 12 residues. Germline values: CDR1 ENHRY, CDR2 SYGVKD. The DNA read from the CDR3 is TGTGCCATCAGTGAAAGGGCCACTGAA. Translation: CAISERATE. The complete CDR3 protein is CAISERATEAFF.

CDR3 bases read: TGCGCCAGCAGCCCGACCCGGGGTCAGCCC. Protein sequence: CASSPTRGQP. The full-length CDR3 reads as CASSPTRGQPQHF. The rearrangement links TRBV5-1 to TRBJ1-5; D not resolved. The read ends 3 residues shy of where the CDR3 ends; the end is completed using the germline J gene. CDR1 and CDR2 from the germline V gene are SGHRS and YFSETQ. This CDR3 is built from 13 residues. V lost 4 bases, J lost 6 bases, and 11 bases lay in between.

The sequenced CDR3 bases are TGCAGTGCTACACTACCCTCCGAG. Residues: CSATLPSE. The full-length CDR3 reads as CSATLPSEQYF. The rearrangement links TRBV20-1 to TRBJ2-7; D is ambiguous. The read gets to within 3 residues of the CDR3 end, and the germline J gene fills in the rest. CDR1 and CDR2 from the germline V gene are DFQATT and SNEGSKA (reference sequence). V lost 4 bases and J lost 6, with 10 bases in between. The CDR3 has 11 amino acids.

As for this clone: The read gets to within 3 residues of the CDR3 end, and the germline J gene fills in the rest. This rearrangement joins TRBV5-1 to TRBJ1-2, with TRBD1 matching 8 bases. Germline V gives CDR1 SGHRS, CDR2 YFSETQ. This CDR3 contains 14 residues. The DNA read from the CDR3 is TGCGCCAGCTCCATCGACAGGGGCGGGCGAGGC. Encoded protein: CASSIDRGGRG. The whole CDR3 protein is CASSIDRGGRGYTF. The full variable domain, with the rest looked up from reference TRBV5-1 and TRBJ1-2, is KAGVTQTPRYLIKTRGQQVTLSCSPISGHRSVSWYQQTPGQGLQFLFEYFSETQRNKGNFPGRFSGRQFSNSRSEMNVSTLELGDSALYLCASSIDRGGRGYTFGSGTRLTVV.

In the case of this clone: The sequenced fragment ends 3 residues before the CDR3 boundary, so the rest is inferred from the germline J gene. The chain has TRBV18 and TRBJ1-2, with a weak D call TRBD1 (5 bases). Germline V gene lookup returns CDR1 KGHSH and CDR2 LQKENI. This CDR3 is built from 16 residues. The DNA read from the CDR3 is TGTGCCAGCTCAGTCGACAGAGGAGTTACCAAAAACATC. Translated: CASSVDRGVTKNI. The full-length CDR3 reads as CASSVDRGVTKNIYTF.

Remarks on this clone: The CDR3 end lies 3 residues beyond the end of the read and is filled in from the germline J gene. The chain has TRBV6-1 and TRBJ1-2, with D hard to call. This CDR3 spans 14 amino acids. Looked up from germline, CDR1 is MNHNS and CDR2 is SASEGT. CDR3 residues: CASSDRGWSYDYTF. The sequenced part of the CDR3 DNA is TGTGCCAGCAGTGACCGGGGTTGGTCCTACGAC.

Details on this clone: The read terminates 3 residues ahead of where the CDR3 ends, so the germline J gene completes it. The rearrangement links TRBV7-2 to TRBJ1-2; D gene unclear. CDR1 is SGHTA and CDR2 is FQGNSA in the germline V gene. There are 15 residues in the CDR3. The CDR3 bases that were read are TGTGCCAGCAGCTTAATGCCGGGTCCTAGATACGAC. Amino acid sequence: CASSLMPGPRYD. The full CDR3 is CASSLMPGPRYDYTF.

About this clone itself: Coverage ceases 3 residues before the CDR3 finishes, and the germline J gene fills in the end. This chain uses TRBV20-1 with TRBJ2-5, with D maybe TRBD2 (5 bases). CDR3 length: 11 residues. V lost 6 bases and J 0 bases, leaving 5 bases between the germline ends. Looked up from germline, CDR1 is DFQATT and CDR2 is SNEGSKA (reference sequence). The sequenced CDR3 bases are TGCAGTGCGAGGGACCAAGAGACC. Protein product: CSARDQET. The full CDR3 reads CSARDQETQYF.

In the case of this clone: The read gets to within 3 residues of the CDR3 end, and the germline J gene fills in the rest. The chain couples TRBV19 to TRBJ1-2; D perhaps matches TRBD1 (5 bases). The CDR3 extends over 11 amino acids. V was shortened by 8 bases and J by 7 bases, with 11 bases between the two germline ends. Germline loops: CDR1 LNHDA, CDR2 SQIVND (reference sequence). CDR3 DNA, as far as it was read: TGTGCCAGTGGATCCAGGGCTGGC. As protein: CASGSRAG. The full-length CDR3 reads as CASGSRAGYTF.

In regard to this clone: The read ends 3 residues early relative to the CDR3; the germline J gene fills the gap. This chain uses TRBV6-1 with TRBJ1-1; D gene uncertain. Germline assignment: CDR1 MNHNS and CDR2 SASEGT. The CDR3 consists of 14 residues. The part of the CDR3 DNA that was read is TGTGCCAGCAGTGATTATCGGGGTCTCTTCGGA. It encodes CASSDYRGLFG. In full, the CDR3 reads CASSDYRGLFGAFF.

Note on this clone: The missing CDR3 end, 3 residues past where the read stops, is filled in from the germline J gene. This sequence joins TRBV2 and TRBJ2-1; TRBD2 aligns across 14 bases. V lost 4 bases, J lost 4 bases, and 6 bases stayed unmatched. The CDR3 is made up of 17 amino acids. Germline V gene data show CDR1 as SNHLY and CDR2 as FYNNEI. The sequenced CDR3 bases are TGTGCCAGCAGTGTTCGGGGACTAGCGGGGGCATACAATGAG. It yields the protein CASSVRGLAGAYNE. The entire CDR3 protein is CASSVRGLAGAYNEQFF. Using reference TRBV2 and TRBJ2-1 for the parts outside the CDR3, the full variable domain is EPEVTQTPSHQVTQMGQEVILRCVPISNHLYFYWYRQILGQKVEFLVSFYNNEISEKSEIFDDQFSVERPDGSNFTLKIRSTKLEDSAMYFCASSVRGLAGAYNEQFFGPGTRLTVL.

Note on this clone: The missing CDR3 end, 3 residues past where the read stops, is filled in from the germline J gene. The J gene is TRBJ1-1, the V gene TRBV5-1; D unclear. The germline V gene encodes CDR1 SGHRS and CDR2 YFSETQ. V lost 8 bases and J 5 bases, leaving 10 bases between the germline ends. CDR3 length equals 11 residues. The CDR3 loop is CASAVGTEAFF. CDR3 DNA (partial): TGCGCCAGTGCTGTAGGGACTGAA.